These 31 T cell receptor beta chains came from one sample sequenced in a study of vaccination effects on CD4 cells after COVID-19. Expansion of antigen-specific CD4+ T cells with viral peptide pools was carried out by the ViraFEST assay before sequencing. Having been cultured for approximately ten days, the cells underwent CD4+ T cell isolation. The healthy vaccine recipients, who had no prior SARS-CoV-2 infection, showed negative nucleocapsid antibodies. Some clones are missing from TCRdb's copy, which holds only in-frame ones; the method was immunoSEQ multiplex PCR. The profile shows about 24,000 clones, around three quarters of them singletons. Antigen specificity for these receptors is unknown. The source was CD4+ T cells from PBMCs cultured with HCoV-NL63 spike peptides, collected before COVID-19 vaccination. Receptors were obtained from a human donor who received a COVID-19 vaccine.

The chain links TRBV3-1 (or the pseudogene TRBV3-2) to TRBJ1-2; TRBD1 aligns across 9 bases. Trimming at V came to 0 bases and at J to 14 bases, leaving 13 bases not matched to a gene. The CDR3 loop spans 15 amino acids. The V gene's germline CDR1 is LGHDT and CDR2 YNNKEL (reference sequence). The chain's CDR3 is CASSQDPSTGGWGTF. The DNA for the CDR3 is TGTGCCAGCAGCCAAGATCCAAGCACAGGGGGCTGGGGAACCTTC.

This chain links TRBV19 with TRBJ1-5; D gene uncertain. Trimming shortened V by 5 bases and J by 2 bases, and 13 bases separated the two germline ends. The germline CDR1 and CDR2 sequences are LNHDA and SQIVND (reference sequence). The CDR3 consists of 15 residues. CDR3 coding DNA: TGTGCCAGTAGTGAGTCCCCGGTTGGCAATCAGCCCCAGCATTTT. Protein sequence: CASSESPVGNQPQHF.

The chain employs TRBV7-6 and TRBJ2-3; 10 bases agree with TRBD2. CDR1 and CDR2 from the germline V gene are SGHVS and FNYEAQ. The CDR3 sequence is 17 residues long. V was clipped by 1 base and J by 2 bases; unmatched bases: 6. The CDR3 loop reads CASSLGPLAGVTDTQYF. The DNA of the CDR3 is TGTGCCAGCAGCTTAGGGCCTCTAGCGGGAGTCACAGATACGCAGTATTTT.

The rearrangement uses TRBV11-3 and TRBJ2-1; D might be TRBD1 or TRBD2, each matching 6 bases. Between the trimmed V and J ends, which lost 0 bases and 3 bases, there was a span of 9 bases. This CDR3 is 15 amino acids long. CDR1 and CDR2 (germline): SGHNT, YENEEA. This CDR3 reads CASSLEQGGYNEQFF. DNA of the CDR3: TGTGCCAGCAGCTTAGAACAGGGAGGCTACAATGAGCAGTTCTTC.

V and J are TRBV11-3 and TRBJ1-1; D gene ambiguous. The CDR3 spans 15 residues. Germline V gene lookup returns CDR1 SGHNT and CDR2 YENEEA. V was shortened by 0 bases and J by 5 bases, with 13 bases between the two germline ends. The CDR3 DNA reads TGTGCCAGCAGCTTAGATTATAACGTCGGGACTGAAGCTTTCTTT. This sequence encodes CASSLDYNVGTEAFF.

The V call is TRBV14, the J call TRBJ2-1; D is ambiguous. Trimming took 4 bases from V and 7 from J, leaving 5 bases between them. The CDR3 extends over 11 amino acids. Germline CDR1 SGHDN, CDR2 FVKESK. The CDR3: CASSRRNEQFF. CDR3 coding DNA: TGTGCCAGCAGCCGTCGTAATGAGCAGTTCTTC. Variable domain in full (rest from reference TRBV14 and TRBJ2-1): EAGVTQFPSHSVIEKGQTVTLRCDPISGHDNLYWYRRVMGKEIKFLLHFVKESKQDESGMPNNRFLAERTGGTYSTLKVQPAELEDSGVYFCASSRRNEQFFGPGTRLTVL.

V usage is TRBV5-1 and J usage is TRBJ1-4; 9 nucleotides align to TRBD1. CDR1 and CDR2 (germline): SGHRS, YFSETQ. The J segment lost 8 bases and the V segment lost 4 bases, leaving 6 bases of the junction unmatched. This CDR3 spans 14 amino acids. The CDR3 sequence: CASSLGQGREKLFF. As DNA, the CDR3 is TGCGCCAGCAGCCTGGGACAGGGTAGGGAAAAACTGTTTTTT.

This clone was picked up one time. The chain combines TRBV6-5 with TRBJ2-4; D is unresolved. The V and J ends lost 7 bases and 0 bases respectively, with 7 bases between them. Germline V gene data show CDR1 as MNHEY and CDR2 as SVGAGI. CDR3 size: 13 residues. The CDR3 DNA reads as TGTGCCAGCATTCGTGAAGCCAAAAACATTCAGTACTTC. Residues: CASIREAKNIQYF.

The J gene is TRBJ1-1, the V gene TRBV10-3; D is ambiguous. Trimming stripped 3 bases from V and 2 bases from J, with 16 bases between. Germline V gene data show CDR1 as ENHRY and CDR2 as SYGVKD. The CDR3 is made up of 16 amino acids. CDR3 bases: TGTGCCATCAGTGACAGGACTCTCGACCTAAACACTGAAGCTTTCTTT. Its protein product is CAISDRTLDLNTEAFF.

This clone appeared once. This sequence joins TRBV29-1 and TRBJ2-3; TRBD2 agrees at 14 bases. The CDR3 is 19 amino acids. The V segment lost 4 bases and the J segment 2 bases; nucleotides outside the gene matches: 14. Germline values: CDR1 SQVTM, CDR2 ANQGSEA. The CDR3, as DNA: TGCAGCGTTGGGGCGGGACTAGCGGGGGCCCGAACGTTCACAGATACGCAGTATTTT. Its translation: CSVGAGLAGARTFTDTQYF.

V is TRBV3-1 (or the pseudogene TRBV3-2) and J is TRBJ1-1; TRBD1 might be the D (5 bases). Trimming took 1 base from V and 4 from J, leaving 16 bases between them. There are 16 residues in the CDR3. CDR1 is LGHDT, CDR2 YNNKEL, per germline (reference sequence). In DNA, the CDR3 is TGTGCCAGCAGCCAAGGGCCGGGTGGTAGGGGCACTGAAGCTTTCTTT. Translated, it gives CASSQGPGGRGTEAFF.

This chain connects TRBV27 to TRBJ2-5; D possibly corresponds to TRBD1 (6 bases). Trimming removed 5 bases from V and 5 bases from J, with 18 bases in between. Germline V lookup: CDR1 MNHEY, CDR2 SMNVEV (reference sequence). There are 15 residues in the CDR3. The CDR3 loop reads CASSALGQSVETQYF. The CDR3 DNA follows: TGTGCCAGCAGTGCCCTAGGACAGAGCGTTGAGACCCAGTACTTC.

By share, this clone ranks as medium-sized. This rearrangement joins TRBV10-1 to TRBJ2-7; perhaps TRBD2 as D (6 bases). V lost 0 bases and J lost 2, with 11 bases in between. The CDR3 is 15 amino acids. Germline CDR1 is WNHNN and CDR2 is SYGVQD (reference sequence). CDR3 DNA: TGCGCCAGCAGTGAGTCTGAGACTAGGACCTACGAGCAGTACTTC. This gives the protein CASSESETRTYEQYF.

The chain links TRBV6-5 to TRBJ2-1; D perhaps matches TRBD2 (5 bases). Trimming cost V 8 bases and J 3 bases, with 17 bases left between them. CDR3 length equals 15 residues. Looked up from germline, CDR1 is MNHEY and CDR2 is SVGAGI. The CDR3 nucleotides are TGTGCCAGCCGGCGGGCAGGACGTTACTACAATGAGCAGTTCTTC. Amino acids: CASRRAGRYYNEQFF.

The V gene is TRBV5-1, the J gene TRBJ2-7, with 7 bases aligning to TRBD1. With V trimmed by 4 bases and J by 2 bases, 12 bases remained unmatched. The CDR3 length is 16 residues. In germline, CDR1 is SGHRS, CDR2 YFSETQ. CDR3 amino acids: CASSRQTGAAAYEQYF. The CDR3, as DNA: TGCGCCAGCAGCCGACAAACAGGGGCAGCCGCCTACGAGCAGTACTTC.

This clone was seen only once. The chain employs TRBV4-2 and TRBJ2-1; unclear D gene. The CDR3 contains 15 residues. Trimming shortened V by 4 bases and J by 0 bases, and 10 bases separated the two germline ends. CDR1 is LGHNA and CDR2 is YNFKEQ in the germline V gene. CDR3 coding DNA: TGTGCCAGCAGCCCAGCTTTTAGCTCCTACAATGAGCAGTTCTTC. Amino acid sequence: CASSPAFSSYNEQFF.

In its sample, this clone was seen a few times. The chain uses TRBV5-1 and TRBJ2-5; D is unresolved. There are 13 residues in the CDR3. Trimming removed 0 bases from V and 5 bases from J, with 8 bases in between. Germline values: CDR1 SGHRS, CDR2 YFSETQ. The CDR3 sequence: CASSLAAFETQYF. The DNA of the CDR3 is TGCGCCAGCAGCTTGGCTGCTTTCGAGACCCAGTACTTC.

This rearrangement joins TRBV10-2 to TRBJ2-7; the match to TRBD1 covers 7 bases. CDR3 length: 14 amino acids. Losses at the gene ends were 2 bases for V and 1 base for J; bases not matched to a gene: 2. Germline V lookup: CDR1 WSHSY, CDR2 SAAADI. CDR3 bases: TGCGCCAGCAGTGAGCCGGGACAGTCCTACGAGCAGTACTTC. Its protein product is CASSEPGQSYEQYF.

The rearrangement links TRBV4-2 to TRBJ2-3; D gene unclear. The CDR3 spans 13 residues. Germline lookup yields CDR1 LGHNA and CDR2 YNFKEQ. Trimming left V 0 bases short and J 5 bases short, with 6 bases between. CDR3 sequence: CASSQEFRDTQYF. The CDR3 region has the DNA TGTGCCAGCAGCCAAGAGTTCCGAGATACGCAGTATTTT.

CDR3 loop: CASSHRGQETQYF. CDR3 nucleotide sequence: TGTGCCAGCAGCCACAGGGGCCAAGAGACCCAGTACTTC. V usage is TRBV3-1 (or the pseudogene TRBV3-2) and J usage is TRBJ2-5; D perhaps matches TRBD1 (6 bases). The ends were cut back, 3 bases at V and 1 base at J, with 6 bases in the middle. This CDR3 contains 13 residues. The germline V gene encodes CDR1 LGHDT and CDR2 YNNKEL (reference sequence).

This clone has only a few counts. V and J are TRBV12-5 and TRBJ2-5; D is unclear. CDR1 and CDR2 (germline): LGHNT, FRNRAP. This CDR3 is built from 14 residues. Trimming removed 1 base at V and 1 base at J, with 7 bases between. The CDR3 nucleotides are TGTGCTAGTGGTTTGGGGCACTCCCAAGAGACCCAGTACTTC. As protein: CASGLGHSQETQYF.

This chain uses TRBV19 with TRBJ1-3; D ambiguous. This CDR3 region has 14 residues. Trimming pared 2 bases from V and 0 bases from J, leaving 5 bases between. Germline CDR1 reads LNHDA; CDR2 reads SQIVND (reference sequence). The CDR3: CASSILNSGNTIYF. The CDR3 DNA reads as TGTGCCAGTAGTATACTGAACTCTGGAAACACCATATATTTT.

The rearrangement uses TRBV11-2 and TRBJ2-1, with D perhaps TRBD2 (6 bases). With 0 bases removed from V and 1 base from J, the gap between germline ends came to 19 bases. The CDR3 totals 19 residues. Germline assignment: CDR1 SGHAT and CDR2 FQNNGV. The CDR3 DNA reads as TGTGCCAGCAGCTTAGATGCCTCATCGGGAGTACGGTCCTACAATGAGCAGTTCTTC. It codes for CASSLDASSGVRSYNEQFF.

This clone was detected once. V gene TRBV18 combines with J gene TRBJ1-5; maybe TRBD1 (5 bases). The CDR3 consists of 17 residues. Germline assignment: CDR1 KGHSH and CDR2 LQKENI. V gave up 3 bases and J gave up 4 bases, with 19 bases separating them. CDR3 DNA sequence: TGTGCCAGCTCACCGATTCGACCAGACAGTGTTAATCAGCCCCAGCATTTT. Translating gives CASSPIRPDSVNQPQHF.

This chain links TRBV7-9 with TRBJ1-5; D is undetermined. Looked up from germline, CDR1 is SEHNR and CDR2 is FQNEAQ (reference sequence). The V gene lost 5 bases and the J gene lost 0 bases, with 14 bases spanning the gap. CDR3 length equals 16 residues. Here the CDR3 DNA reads TGTGCCAGCAGCCTCCTTCTATTTTTTAGCAATCAGCCCCAGCATTTT. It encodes CASSLLLFFSNQPQHF.

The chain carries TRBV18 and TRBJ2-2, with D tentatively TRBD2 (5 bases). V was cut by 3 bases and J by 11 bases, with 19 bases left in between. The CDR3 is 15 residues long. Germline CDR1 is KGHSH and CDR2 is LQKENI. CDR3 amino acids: CASSPPRRGSEELFF. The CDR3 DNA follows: TGTGCCAGCTCACCGCCCCGGCGAGGGTCTGAAGAGCTGTTTTTT.

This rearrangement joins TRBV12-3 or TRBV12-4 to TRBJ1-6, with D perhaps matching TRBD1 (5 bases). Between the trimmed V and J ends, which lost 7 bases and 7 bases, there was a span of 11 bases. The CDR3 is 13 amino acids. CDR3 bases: TGTGCCAGCAACCCGGGGCCCAATTCACCCCTCCACTTT. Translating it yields CASNPGPNSPLHF.

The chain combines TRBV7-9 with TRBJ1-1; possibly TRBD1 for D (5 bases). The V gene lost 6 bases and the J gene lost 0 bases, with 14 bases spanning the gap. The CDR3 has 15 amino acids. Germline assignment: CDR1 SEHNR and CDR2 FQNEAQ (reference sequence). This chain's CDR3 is CASRTKDRLNTEAFF. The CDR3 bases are TGTGCCAGCAGGACTAAAGACAGACTGAACACTGAAGCTTTCTTT.

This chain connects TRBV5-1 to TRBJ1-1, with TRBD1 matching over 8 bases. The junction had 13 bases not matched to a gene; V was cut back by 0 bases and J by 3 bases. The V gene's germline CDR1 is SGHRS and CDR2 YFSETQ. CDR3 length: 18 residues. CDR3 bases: TGCGCCAGCAGCTTGGCTCTGACAGGGGTCTCGAGTGACACTGAAGCTTTCTTT. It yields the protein CASSLALTGVSSDTEAFF.

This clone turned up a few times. CDR3 protein: CASSLVQGTNNSPLHF. The DNA of the CDR3 is TGCGCCAGCAGCTTGGTCCAGGGAACGAATAATTCACCCCTCCACTTT. This chain joins TRBV5-1 and TRBJ1-6, with D tentatively TRBD1 (5 bases). The CDR3 has 16 amino acids. CDR1 and CDR2 (germline): SGHRS, YFSETQ. V was clipped by 0 bases and J by 5 bases, with 12 bases between them.

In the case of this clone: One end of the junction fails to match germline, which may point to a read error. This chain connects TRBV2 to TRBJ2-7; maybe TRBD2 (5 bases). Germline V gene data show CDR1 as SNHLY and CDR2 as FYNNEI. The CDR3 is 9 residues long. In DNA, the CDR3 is TGTGCCAGCGGGGAGACTCCCTTTTTC. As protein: CASGETPFF.